The rows below give T cell receptor beta chains drawn from one sample of a study of blood T cell repertoires in COVID-19. Sequencing used immunoSEQ multiplex PCR; TCRdb keeps in-frame clones, though not all of them. The table shows approximately 210,000 clones, with under 90% occurring only once. Sample: peripheral blood. Receptors originate from a woman over 75 with COVID-19, enrolled during active disease. The CDR3 runs from the conserved cysteine through the conserved F or W.

TRBJ1-1 | TRBV3-1/TRBV3-2 | CASGRNTEAFF
TRBJ2-1 | TRBV4-1 | CASSQDVVSPVGDEQFF
TRBJ2-1 | TRBV7-9 | CASRLGQVSSGEQFF
TRBJ1-5 | TRBV19 | CASKDRRNSNQPQHF
TRBJ1-4 | TRBV24-1 | CATSDGQGYNEKLFF
TRBJ2-3 | TRBV7-3 | CASSATGTNTQYF
TRBJ1-2 | TRBV5-1 | CASSLRSSGQGSYGYTF
TRBJ1-5 | TRBV28 | CASRRDMGNQPQHF
TRBJ1-3 | TRBV5-5 | CASSLESVGGNTIYF
TRBJ2-5 | TRBV28 | CASSQTSGRAEETQYF
TRBJ2-1 | TRBV11-2 | CASRRTGSSYNEQFF
TRBJ1-1 | TRBV3-1/TRBV3-2 | CASSLKAGGTEAFF
TRBJ2-7 | TRBV9 | CASSVGQGAYEQYF
TRBJ1-4 | TRBV9 | CASSVAVGSNEKLFF
TRBJ1-5 | TRBV6-5 | CASSYGGGRSNQPQHF
TRBJ1-6 | TRBV3-1/TRBV3-2 | CASSSLGGSSYNSPLHF
TRBJ2-1 | TRBV5-5 | CASSPAGDLAGHYNEQFF
TRBJ2-5 | TRBV11-2 | CASSDIRTGKGDF
TRBJ1-3 | TRBV29-1 | CSVLTGPGNTIYF
TRBJ1-3 | TRBV19 | CASSASRDSSGNTIYF
TRBJ1-2 | TRBV19 | CASSIDHRVFGYTF
TRBJ1-1 | TRBV10-3 | CAISEGSGRVGAFF
TRBJ2-7 | TRBV7-3 | CASSLGPRGDEQYF
TRBJ1-2 | TRBV2 | CASSEQALDYGYTF
TRBJ2-2 | TRBV7-2 | CASSLISTGELFF
TRBJ1-2 | TRBV12-3/TRBV12-4 | CASSLSGWPDTF
TRBJ2-7 | TRBV2 | CASKRDYEQYF
TRBJ1-6 | TRBV3-1/TRBV3-2 | CASSPTGLMNSPLHF
TRBJ1-1 | TRBV5-1 | CASSSPNTEAFF
TRBJ2-7 | TRBV5-1 | CASSPRTSGYEQYF
TRBJ2-1 | TRBV2 | CASSARRQGGSDEQFF
TRBJ2-2 | TRBV19 | CASSIGDRVSTGELFF
TRBJ2-3 | TRBV28 | CASSSPAGYSTDTQYF